The 15 T cell receptor beta chains listed next were all sequenced from one sample in a study of blood T cell repertoires in COVID-19. Clones were sequenced by immunoSEQ multiplex PCR, and TCRdb holds only the in-frame ones, with some missing. In the table there are some 60,000 clones, 80% to 85% of which are singletons. Sample: peripheral blood. These receptors were taken from an older man with COVID-19, enrolled during active disease.

This rearrangement joins TRBV9 to TRBJ2-2; 13 bases map to TRBD2. Looked up from germline, CDR1 is SGDLS and CDR2 is YYNGEE. V shed 4 bases and J 5 bases; nucleotides not matched to a gene: 8. CDR3 length: 17 residues. The DNA for the CDR3 is TGTGCCAGCAGCCAAGGACTAGCGGGAGCTGGGACCGGGGAGCTGTTTTTT. It specifies CASSQGLAGAGTGELFF.

The chain joins TRBV6-2 or TRBV6-3 to TRBJ1-2, with D possibly TRBD1 on 5 matching bases. CDR3 length equals 14 residues. CDR1 and CDR2 from the germline V gene are MNHEY and SVGEGT. V lost 2 bases and J lost 4, with 11 bases in between. In nucleotides, the CDR3 is TGTGCCAGCAGTTACGGGGACTTGGCCTATGGCTACACCTTC. Translated, it gives CASSYGDLAYGYTF.

V usage is TRBV6-6 and J usage is TRBJ1-1, with 7 bases fitting TRBD1. The CDR3 sequence is 14 residues long. The germline gives CDR1 MNHNY, CDR2 SVGAGI (reference sequence). The V and J ends lost 6 bases and 5 bases, in that order; junction bases with no gene match: 9. The DNA for the CDR3 is TGTGCCAGCAGAACGACAGGGCTAGGGACTGAAGCTTTCTTT. It encodes CASRTTGLGTEAFF.

The chain has TRBV7-2 and TRBJ1-2; D ambiguous. The CDR3 sequence is 13 residues long. Per germline, CDR1 SGHTA and CDR2 FQGNSA. V lost 0 bases, J lost 8 bases, and 10 bases lay in between. The CDR3 reads CASSLALVGGYTF. In DNA, the CDR3 is TGTGCCAGCAGCTTAGCGCTGGTCGGGGGCTACACCTTC.

This chain joins TRBV11-3 and TRBJ1-2; TRBD1 agrees at 8 bases. Germline CDR1 is SGHNT and CDR2 is YENEEA. This CDR3 has 15 residues. V gave up 0 bases and J gave up 2 bases; unmatched junction bases: 2. The chain's CDR3 is CASSLDRDRNYGYTF. Written as DNA, the CDR3 is TGTGCCAGCAGCTTAGATAGGGACAGGAACTATGGCTACACCTTC.

The chain couples TRBV12-3 or TRBV12-4 to TRBJ2-2; 7 nucleotides agree with TRBD2. The CDR3 runs to 13 residues. Trimming cost V 4 bases and J 4 bases; bases outside gene matches: 0. The CDR3 protein is CASSWGGTGELFF. In DNA, the CDR3 is TGTGCCAGCAGTTGGGGGGGCACCGGGGAGCTGTTTTTT.

The chain employs TRBV7-3 and TRBJ2-3; TRBD1 might be the D (5 bases). CDR3 length equals 14 residues. V was pared by 0 bases and J by 3 bases, with 7 bases between. Germline-derived CDR1 and CDR2 are SGHTA and FQGTGA. The chain's CDR3 is CASSLTAGTDTQYF. CDR3 sequence (DNA): TGTGCCAGCAGCTTAACGGCAGGGACAGATACGCAGTATTTT.

This clone is a singleton in its sample. The J gene is TRBJ1-5, the V gene TRBV9; 11 positions agree with TRBD1. CDR1 and CDR2 (germline): SGDLS, YYNGEE. J gave up 0 bases and V 3 bases, and 5 bases lay outside the gene matches. This CDR3 is 17 amino acids long. The DNA for the CDR3 is TGTGCCAGCAGCGCAGGACAGGGGGCGTTTAGCAATCAGCCCCAGCATTTT. Amino acids: CASSAGQGAFSNQPQHF.

CDR3 nucleotides: TGCAGTGCTAGACGGAACACTGAAGCTTTCTTT. Protein product: CSARRNTEAFF. The chain joins TRBV20-1 to TRBJ1-1; D gene ambiguous. From germline, CDR1 is DFQATT and CDR2 SNEGSKA (reference sequence). This CDR3 has 11 residues. The V end was cut by 2 bases, the J end by 1 base, with 2 bases between.

This chain uses TRBV5-1 with TRBJ2-3, with D tentatively TRBD1 (8 bases). The CDR3 is made up of 17 amino acids. The germline V gene has CDR1 SGHRS and CDR2 YFSETQ. Trimming took 2 bases from V and 4 from J, leaving 20 bases between them. The CDR3: CASSFPGQGGFADTQYF. DNA of the CDR3: TGCGCCAGCAGCTTCCCTGGACAGGGAGGGTTCGCAGATACGCAGTATTTT.

The chain links TRBV6-5 to TRBJ1-2, with TRBD1 matching over 9 bases. The germline CDR1 and CDR2 sequences are MNHEY and SVGAGI. J gave up 4 bases and V 6 bases, and 6 bases lay outside the gene matches. The CDR3 runs 14 residues. CDR3 region: CASSIQGAAYGYTF. CDR3 DNA sequence: TGTGCCAGCAGCATACAGGGGGCCGCCTATGGCTACACCTTC.

The CDR3 sequence is CASSTMSNEQFF. For the CDR3, the DNA is TGTGCCAGCAGCACCATGAGCAATGAGCAGTTCTTC. The chain carries TRBV7-2 and TRBJ2-1; D remains ambiguous. The CDR3 extends over 12 amino acids. The V gene's germline CDR1 is SGHTA and CDR2 FQGNSA. The ends were cut back, 5 bases at V and 6 bases at J, with 8 bases in the middle.

The J gene is TRBJ1-2, the V gene TRBV2; D unresolved. The CDR3 has 15 amino acids. Germline assignment: CDR1 SNHLY and CDR2 FYNNEI. With 1 base removed from V and 4 bases from J, the gap between germline ends came to 13 bases. The CDR3 bases are TGTGCCAGCAGTGAAGAAGAACTTGGTGTCTATGGCTACACCTTC. Translated: CASSEEELGVYGYTF.

The chain recombines TRBV9 with TRBJ1-4; D is ambiguous. Germline CDR1 is SGDLS and CDR2 is YYNGEE. The V gene lost 0 bases and the J gene lost 2 bases, with 5 bases spanning the gap. The CDR3 is 14 amino acids. CDR3 DNA: TGTGCCAGCAGCGTAGATCCGACTAATGAAAAACTGTTTTTT. It translates to CASSVDPTNEKLFF.

The chain links TRBV10-3 to TRBJ2-3, with D unclear. Germline V gene data show CDR1 as ENHRY and CDR2 as SYGVKD. The CDR3 totals 14 residues. Between the trimmed V and J ends, which lost 3 bases and 2 bases, there was a span of 9 bases. As DNA, the CDR3 is TGTGCCATCAGTGATCCAGTCTTCACAGATACGCAGTATTTT. It is translated as CAISDPVFTDTQYF.